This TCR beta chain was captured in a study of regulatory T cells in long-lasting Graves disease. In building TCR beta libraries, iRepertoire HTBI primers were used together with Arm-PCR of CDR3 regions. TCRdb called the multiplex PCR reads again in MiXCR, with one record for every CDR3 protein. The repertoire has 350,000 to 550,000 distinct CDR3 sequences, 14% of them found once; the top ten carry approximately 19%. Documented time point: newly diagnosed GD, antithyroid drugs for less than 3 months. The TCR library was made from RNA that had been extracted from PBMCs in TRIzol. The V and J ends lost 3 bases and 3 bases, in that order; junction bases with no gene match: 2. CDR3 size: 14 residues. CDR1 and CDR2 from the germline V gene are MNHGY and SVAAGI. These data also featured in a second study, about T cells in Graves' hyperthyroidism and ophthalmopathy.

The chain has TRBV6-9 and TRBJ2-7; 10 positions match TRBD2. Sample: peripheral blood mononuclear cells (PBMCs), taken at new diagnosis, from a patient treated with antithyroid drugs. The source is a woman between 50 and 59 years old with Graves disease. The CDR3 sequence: CASSYRTSGYEQYF. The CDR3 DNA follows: TGTGCCAGCAGTTACAGGACTAGCGGCTACGAGCAGTACTTC.